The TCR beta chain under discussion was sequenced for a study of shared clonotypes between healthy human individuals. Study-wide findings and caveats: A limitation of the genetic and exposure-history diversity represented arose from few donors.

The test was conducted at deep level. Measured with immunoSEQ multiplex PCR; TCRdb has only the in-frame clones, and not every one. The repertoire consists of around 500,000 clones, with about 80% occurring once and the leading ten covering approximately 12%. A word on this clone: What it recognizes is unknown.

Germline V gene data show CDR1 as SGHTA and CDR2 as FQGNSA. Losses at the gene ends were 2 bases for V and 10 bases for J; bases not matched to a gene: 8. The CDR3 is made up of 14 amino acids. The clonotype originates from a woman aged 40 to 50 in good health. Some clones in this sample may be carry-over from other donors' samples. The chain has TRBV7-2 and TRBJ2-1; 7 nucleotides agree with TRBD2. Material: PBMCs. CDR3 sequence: CASSLRAGVLEQFF. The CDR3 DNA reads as TGTGCCAGCAGCTTAAGGGCGGGAGTACTCGAGCAGTTCTTC.